This TCR beta chain was captured in a study of cytomegalovirus exposure and HLA in healthy donors. Overall study results and limits: Previous analysis showed most TCR beta V segments were productive about 87% or about 30% of the time. The study assumed roughly uniform donor sequencing depth for presence/absence analyses.

The CDR3 is 14 residues long. Germline V CDR1 and CDR2: SGHDT, YYEEEE. The ends lost 4 bases at V and 9 bases at J; junction bases unmatched: 3. About this clone itself: Its antigen is not identified.

Use of 60 Vbeta and 13 Jbeta primers characterized the PCR. The protocol was immunoSEQ multiplex PCR, while the TCRdb copy is restricted to in-frame clones and leaves out a portion. The data show some 100,000 clones, with 84% seen just once and 0.9% to 1.5% held by the top ten. The specimen was PBMCs. The TCR comes from a woman under 30 in good health and CMV-seronegative. The chain links TRBV5-6 to TRBJ1-6; 11 positions agree with TRBD1. In nucleotides, the CDR3 is TGTGCCAGCAGCGGACAGGGGGCTTTTTCACCCCTCCACTTT. This translates into CASSGQGAFSPLHF.